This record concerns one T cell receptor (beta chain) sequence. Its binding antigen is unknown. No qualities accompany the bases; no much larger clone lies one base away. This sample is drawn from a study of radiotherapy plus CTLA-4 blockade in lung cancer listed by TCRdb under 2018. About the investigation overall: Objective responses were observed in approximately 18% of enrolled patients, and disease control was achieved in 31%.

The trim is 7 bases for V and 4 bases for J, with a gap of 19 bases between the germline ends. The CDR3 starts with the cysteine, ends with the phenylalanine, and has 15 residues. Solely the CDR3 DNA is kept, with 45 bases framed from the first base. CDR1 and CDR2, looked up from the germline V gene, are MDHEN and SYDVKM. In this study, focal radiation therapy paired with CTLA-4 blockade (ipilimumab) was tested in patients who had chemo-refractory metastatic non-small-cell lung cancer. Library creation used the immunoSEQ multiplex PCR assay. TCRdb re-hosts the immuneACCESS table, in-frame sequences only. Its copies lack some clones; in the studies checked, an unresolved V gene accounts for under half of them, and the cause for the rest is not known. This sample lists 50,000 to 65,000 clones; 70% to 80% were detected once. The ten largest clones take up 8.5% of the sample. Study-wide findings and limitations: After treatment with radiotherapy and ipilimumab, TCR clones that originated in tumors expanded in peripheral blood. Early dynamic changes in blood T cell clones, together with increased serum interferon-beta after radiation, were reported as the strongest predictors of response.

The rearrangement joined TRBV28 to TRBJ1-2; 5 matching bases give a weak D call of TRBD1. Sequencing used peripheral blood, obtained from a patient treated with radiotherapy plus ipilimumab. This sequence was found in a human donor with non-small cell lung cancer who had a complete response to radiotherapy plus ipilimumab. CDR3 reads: CASTLSPTGRYGYTF. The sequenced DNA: TGTGCCAGCACCCTTTCCCCCACAGGACGCTATGGCTACACCTTC.